Listed below are T cell receptor beta chains from one sample, sequenced in a study of T cell responses to AZD1222 COVID-19 vaccine. Assay: immunoSEQ multiplex PCR; the TCRdb copy retains only in-frame clones and omits some. The profile shows 77,000 or so clones, around 88% of them singletons. Sequences were derived from peripheral blood, sampled on day 0 of AZD1222 vaccination. The receptor source for this set is an adult in good health. Both conserved end residues are part of each CDR3. Each record gives: J gene, clone size, D gene, V gene, CDR3 DNA, CDR3 protein. The D gene is left open where the match is weak. Clone size appears in some rows only: once, few, many, or a class for an expanded clone.

j_gene: TRBJ2-7; abundance: -; d_gene: TRBD1; v_gene: TRBV6-5; CDR3nt: TGTGCCAGCAGACCCTCGACAGGGTTCGAGCAGTACTTC; CDR3aa: CASRPSTGFEQYF
j_gene: TRBJ2-7; abundance: -; d_gene: -; v_gene: TRBV6-6; CDR3nt: TGTGCCAGCAGTTACTCAATTTACGAGCAGTACTTC; CDR3aa: CASSYSIYEQYF
j_gene: TRBJ2-1; abundance: -; d_gene: -; v_gene: TRBV6-1; CDR3nt: TGTGCCAGCAGTGAAAACGGCAGGACCTACAATGAGCAGTTCTTC; CDR3aa: CASSENGRTYNEQFF
j_gene: TRBJ2-6; abundance: many; d_gene: -; v_gene: TRBV4-2; CDR3nt: TGTGCCAGCAGCCAAGATGACAGCTCTGGGGCCAACGTCCTGACTTTC; CDR3aa: CASSQDDSSGANVLTF
j_gene: TRBJ2-7; abundance: once; d_gene: TRBD1; v_gene: TRBV6-5; CDR3nt: TGTGCCAGCAGCACCGGGACAGGGAGCTCCTACGAGCAGTACTTC; CDR3aa: CASSTGTGSSYEQYF
j_gene: TRBJ2-1; abundance: -; d_gene: TRBD1; v_gene: TRBV29-1; CDR3nt: TGCAGCGTCTATACGGGACAGGGCTCCTACAATGAGCAGTTCTTC; CDR3aa: CSVYTGQGSYNEQFF
j_gene: TRBJ2-5; abundance: -; d_gene: -; v_gene: TRBV3-1/TRBV3-2; CDR3nt: TGTGCCAGCAGCAAAGGGTTGGAGACCCAGTACTTC; CDR3aa: CASSKGLETQYF
j_gene: TRBJ1-2; abundance: -; d_gene: -; v_gene: TRBV28; CDR3nt: TGTGCCAGCAGTTTATCCAGGGGAAGCTATGGCTACACCTTC; CDR3aa: CASSLSRGSYGYTF
j_gene: TRBJ2-2; abundance: -; d_gene: -; v_gene: TRBV2; CDR3nt: TGTGCCAGCAGCAGGGGTTACCAGTCCGGGGAGCTGTTTTTT; CDR3aa: CASSRGYQSGELFF
j_gene: TRBJ1-1; abundance: -; d_gene: -; v_gene: TRBV19; CDR3nt: TGTGCCAGTTTAACGGGGAACACTGAAGCTTTCTTT; CDR3aa: CASLTGNTEAFF
j_gene: TRBJ1-2; abundance: once; d_gene: -; v_gene: TRBV3-1/TRBV3-2; CDR3nt: TGTGCCAGCAGCCAAGCAGGGGCAAAGAACTATGGCTACACCTTC; CDR3aa: CASSQAGAKNYGYTF
j_gene: TRBJ1-6; abundance: -; d_gene: TRBD1; v_gene: TRBV20-1; CDR3nt: TGCAGTGCTAGTGAGGGGACAGGGTACTCACCCCTCCACTTT; CDR3aa: CSASEGTGYSPLHF
j_gene: TRBJ1-3; abundance: once; d_gene: -; v_gene: TRBV18; CDR3nt: TGTGCCAGCTCACCTTTAGGTACCCCCTCTGGAAACACCATATATTTT; CDR3aa: CASSPLGTPSGNTIYF
j_gene: TRBJ1-5; abundance: -; d_gene: -; v_gene: TRBV28; CDR3nt: TGTGCCAGCAGTTCGCGACGGTATAGCAATCAGCCCCAGCATTTT; CDR3aa: CASSSRRYSNQPQHF
j_gene: TRBJ2-7; abundance: few; d_gene: -; v_gene: TRBV28; CDR3nt: TGTGCCAGCAGGGGAGGGGGACAGGACTACGAGCAGTACTTC; CDR3aa: CASRGGGQDYEQYF
j_gene: TRBJ2-3; abundance: -; d_gene: -; v_gene: TRBV10-3; CDR3nt: TGTGCCATCAAGTCAGGGGTCAGCACAGATACGCAGTATTTT; CDR3aa: CAIKSGVSTDTQYF
j_gene: TRBJ2-3; abundance: -; d_gene: TRBD2; v_gene: TRBV27; CDR3nt: TGTGCCAGCAGGTCTAGCGGGGCCTACACTTTTGTAATCACAGATACGCAGTATTTT; CDR3aa: CASRSSGAYTFVITDTQYF
j_gene: TRBJ2-1; abundance: -; d_gene: TRBD2; v_gene: TRBV4-2; CDR3nt: TGTGCCAGCAGCCAAGGTGGTAGCGGGAGTAATGAGCAGTTCTTC; CDR3aa: CASSQGGSGSNEQFF
j_gene: TRBJ2-1; abundance: -; d_gene: TRBD1; v_gene: TRBV18; CDR3nt: TGTGCCAGCTCACCAGGGACAGGGGTTTCGTTTGAGCAGTTCTTC; CDR3aa: CASSPGTGVSFEQFF
j_gene: TRBJ2-1; abundance: -; d_gene: TRBD1; v_gene: TRBV15; CDR3nt: TGTGCCACCAGCAGAGATCGGCTGACAGGGAGCAATGAGCAGTTCTTC; CDR3aa: CATSRDRLTGSNEQFF
j_gene: TRBJ1-1; abundance: -; d_gene: -; v_gene: TRBV13; CDR3nt: TGTGCCAGCAGCACCGGGACGAAGAACACTGAAGCTTTCTTT; CDR3aa: CASSTGTKNTEAFF
j_gene: TRBJ1-1; abundance: -; d_gene: -; v_gene: TRBV6-5; CDR3nt: TGTGCCAGCAGTTTGGGGCCGAACACTGAAGCTTTCTTT; CDR3aa: CASSLGPNTEAFF
j_gene: TRBJ2-7; abundance: -; d_gene: TRBD2; v_gene: TRBV25-1; CDR3nt: TGTGCCAGCAGTGAATTCGCGGGAGTTGACGAGCAGTACTTC; CDR3aa: CASSEFAGVDEQYF
j_gene: TRBJ2-3; abundance: -; d_gene: -; v_gene: TRBV28; CDR3nt: TGTGCCAGCAGTTACGGCCAGGCTAGCACAGATACGCAGTATTTT; CDR3aa: CASSYGQASTDTQYF
j_gene: TRBJ2-7; abundance: -; d_gene: TRBD2; v_gene: TRBV30; CDR3nt: TGTGCCTGGAGCCTGACTAGCGGGGGTAGGCAGCAGTACTTC; CDR3aa: CAWSLTSGGRQQYF
j_gene: TRBJ1-6; abundance: -; d_gene: TRBD1; v_gene: TRBV2; CDR3nt: TGTGCCAGCATGGAGACAGGGGGATATAATTCACCCCTCCACTTT; CDR3aa: CASMETGGYNSPLHF
j_gene: TRBJ2-5; abundance: -; d_gene: -; v_gene: TRBV7-3; CDR3nt: TGTGCCAGCAGCTTAACGCCTGGCAACAGTGAGACCCAGTACTTC; CDR3aa: CASSLTPGNSETQYF
j_gene: TRBJ2-5; abundance: once; d_gene: -; v_gene: TRBV27; CDR3nt: TGTGCCAGCAGTTTGGGAGAGACCCAGTACTTC; CDR3aa: CASSLGETQYF
j_gene: TRBJ1-6; abundance: -; d_gene: -; v_gene: TRBV5-1; CDR3nt: TGCGCCAGCAGCTGGGGGGGTGCCCCACCCCTCCACTTT; CDR3aa: CASSWGGAPPLHF
j_gene: TRBJ2-1; abundance: -; d_gene: TRBD1; v_gene: TRBV5-4; CDR3nt: TGTGCCAGCAGCCCAGGGGGTGAGCAGTTCTTC; CDR3aa: CASSPGGEQFF
j_gene: TRBJ2-5; abundance: -; d_gene: -; v_gene: TRBV6-5; CDR3nt: TGTGCCAGCAGCCGAGGGAGGGAGACCCAGTACTTC; CDR3aa: CASSRGRETQYF
j_gene: TRBJ2-5; abundance: -; d_gene: -; v_gene: TRBV1; CDR3nt: TGCACCAGCAGCCAAGTCAGGGGGGCGGTGGAGACCCAGTACTTC; CDR3aa: CTSSQVRGAVETQYF
j_gene: TRBJ1-6; abundance: -; d_gene: -; v_gene: TRBV18; CDR3nt: TGTGCCAGCTCACTACAGGGTGGGGATTCACCCCTCCACTTT; CDR3aa: CASSLQGGDSPLHF
j_gene: TRBJ1-2; abundance: -; d_gene: TRBD1; v_gene: TRBV9; CDR3nt: TGTGCCAGCAGCGTAGGGGACAGCCCTGTCTATGGCTACACCTTC; CDR3aa: CASSVGDSPVYGYTF
j_gene: TRBJ2-5; abundance: -; d_gene: TRBD1; v_gene: TRBV5-5; CDR3nt: TGTGCCAGCAGCCGTCTCCTGTCGGACAGGGTCGCTTTGGAGACCCAGTACTTC; CDR3aa: CASSRLLSDRVALETQYF
j_gene: TRBJ1-2; abundance: -; d_gene: -; v_gene: TRBV6-5; CDR3nt: TGTGCCAGCAGTTTTCTCACGGAAAATTATGGCTACACCTTC; CDR3aa: CASSFLTENYGYTF
j_gene: TRBJ2-1; abundance: -; d_gene: -; v_gene: TRBV6-1; CDR3nt: TGTGCCAGCAGTGAAGTGCCGTTCACGGGGGGCGACTACAATGAGCAGTTCTTC; CDR3aa: CASSEVPFTGGDYNEQFF
j_gene: TRBJ2-7; abundance: once; d_gene: -; v_gene: TRBV29-1; CDR3nt: TGCAGCGTCGAGGAGAGCTCCTACGAGCAGTACTTC; CDR3aa: CSVEESSYEQYF
j_gene: TRBJ2-7; abundance: -; d_gene: TRBD2; v_gene: TRBV13; CDR3nt: TGTGCCAGCAGCTTAGGGGCGGGAGACTACGAGCAGTACTTC; CDR3aa: CASSLGAGDYEQYF
j_gene: TRBJ1-1; abundance: -; d_gene: -; v_gene: TRBV5-1; CDR3nt: TGCGCCAGCAGTCAGAACACTGAAGCTTTCTTT; CDR3aa: CASSQNTEAFF
j_gene: TRBJ2-2; abundance: -; d_gene: TRBD1; v_gene: TRBV10-1; CDR3nt: TGCGCCAGCAGTGACTACAGGGGGACGACTCACGGGGAGCTGTTTTTT; CDR3aa: CASSDYRGTTHGELFF
j_gene: TRBJ2-1; abundance: -; d_gene: TRBD1; v_gene: TRBV29-1; CDR3nt: TGCAGCGTTGAACAGGGGGCATATGAGCAGTTCTTC; CDR3aa: CSVEQGAYEQFF
j_gene: TRBJ2-5; abundance: -; d_gene: -; v_gene: TRBV3-1/TRBV3-2; CDR3nt: TGTGCCAGCAGCCAAGATTATGAGACCCAGTACTTC; CDR3aa: CASSQDYETQYF
j_gene: TRBJ2-5; abundance: -; d_gene: -; v_gene: TRBV5-1; CDR3nt: TGCGCCAGCAGCTTGGGTCGCGGCGCAGGTGCCCAAGAGACCCAGTACTTC; CDR3aa: CASSLGRGAGAQETQYF
j_gene: TRBJ2-3; abundance: once; d_gene: -; v_gene: TRBV7-8; CDR3nt: TGTGCCAGCAGCTACGGACGGTACACAGATACGCAGTATTTT; CDR3aa: CASSYGRYTDTQYF